One sample yielded the 21 T cell receptor beta chains listed below, sequenced in a study of cytomegalovirus exposure and HLA in healthy donors. Vbeta (60) and Jbeta (13) primers were used in the PCR. The assay was immunoSEQ multiplex PCR, and TCRdb's table has in-frame clones only and misses some. This table has around 260,000 clones, 75% to 85% appearing once. Sequenced input: PBMCs. The receptors stem from a girl aged 2-10 years in good health and CMV-seronegative.

The chain employs TRBV27 and TRBJ1-5, with 7 bases lining up with TRBD1. The CDR3 is 15 residues long. Germline loops: CDR1 MNHEY, CDR2 SMNVEV (reference sequence). The trim removed 5 bases at V and 0 bases at J, leaving 4 bases unmatched. This CDR3 reads CASSKTGYSNQPQHF. The CDR3 nucleotides read TGTGCCAGCAGTAAGACAGGGTATAGCAATCAGCCCCAGCATTTT.

This clone was seen a handful of times. The V call is TRBV4-1, the J call TRBJ2-3; TRBD2 is a possible D gene (5 bases). This CDR3 is 15 amino acids long. With 1 base removed from V and 4 bases from J, the gap between germline ends came to 12 bases. The V gene's germline CDR1 is MGHRA and CDR2 YSYEKL. The CDR3 spells CASSQVLSGADTQYF. The CDR3 nucleotides read TGCGCCAGCAGCCAAGTGCTCAGCGGCGCAGATACGCAGTATTTT.

The V and J genes are TRBV12-2 and TRBJ2-5; TRBD2 reflects the table's D call only, with no check against the DNA. TRBV12-2 is a recognized pseudogene. The CDR3 has 17 amino acids. CDR3 sequence: CASRLAFEVVALETQYF. The CDR3 nucleotides read TGTGCAAGTCGCTTAGCGTTCGAAGTGGTAGCTTTAGAGACCCAGTACTTC.

The V and J genes are TRBV28 and TRBJ2-3; a weak D match, TRBD2 (7 bases). The CDR3 length is 13 residues. V gave up 10 bases and J gave up 4 bases, with 15 bases separating them. Per the germline V gene, CDR1 is MDHEN and CDR2 is SYDVKM. CDR3 protein: CATRRGGADTQYF. The DNA of the CDR3 is TGTGCCACCCGCCGAGGGGGGGCAGATACGCAGTATTTT.

This clone was detected only once. The gene calls are TRBV30 and TRBJ2-1; 7 nucleotides agree with TRBD2. Germline CDR1 and CDR2: GTSNPN and SVGIG (reference sequence). The CDR3 spans 15 residues. J lost 3 bases, V lost 0 bases, and 5 bases had no gene match. In DNA form, the CDR3 reads TGTGCCTGGAGTGTCTCCGGGACTAACTACAATGAGCAGTTCTTC. This codes for CAWSVSGTNYNEQFF.

The table lists this clone with a few counts. J is TRBJ1-6 and V is TRBV29-1; D ambiguous. The CDR3 spans 17 residues. The germline V and J ends were trimmed by 0 bases and 3 bases, with 15 bases remaining between them. Germline CDR1 is SQVTM and CDR2 is ANQGSEA. DNA for the CDR3: TGCAGCGTTGAAGATCCGCGTCGCCGATACTATAATTCACCCCTCCACTTT. Protein product: CSVEDPRRRYYNSPLHF.

The rearrangement uses TRBV9 and TRBJ1-1; weak D call: TRBD1 (5 bases). Per the germline V gene, CDR1 is SGDLS and CDR2 is YYNGEE. The germline V and J ends were trimmed by 2 bases and 3 bases, with 17 bases remaining between them. The CDR3 has 16 residues. The CDR3 nucleotides are TGTGCCAGCAGCGTGAGACTAGACAGTTCCTACACTGAAGCTTTCTTT. It specifies CASSVRLDSSYTEAFF.

This rearrangement joins TRBV28 to TRBJ2-7; 13 positions agree with TRBD2. V lost 5 bases, J lost 2 bases, and 6 bases stayed unmatched. This CDR3 is built from 16 residues. The germline CDR1 and CDR2 sequences are MDHEN and SYDVKM. CDR3 residues: CASSTPTSGGAYEQYF. The CDR3 DNA reads TGTGCCAGCAGTACTCCTACTAGCGGGGGGGCCTACGAGCAGTACTTC.

The gene calls are TRBV2 and TRBJ1-1; 10 nucleotides match TRBD1. Losses at the gene ends were 6 bases for V and 0 bases for J; bases not matched to a gene: 4. The germline gives CDR1 SNHLY, CDR2 FYNNEI. This CDR3 contains 15 residues. CDR3 region: CASSGQGVMNTEAFF. Written as DNA, the CDR3 is TGTGCCAGCAGCGGACAGGGGGTGATGAACACTGAAGCTTTCTTT.

The V and J genes are TRBV4-1 and TRBJ2-5, with TRBD1 as a possible D gene (6 bases). The CDR3 runs 15 residues. Per the germline V gene, CDR1 is MGHRA and CDR2 is YSYEKL. Trimming stripped 1 base from V and 5 bases from J, with 14 bases between. The CDR3 loop reads CASSQGRGGRETQYF. The CDR3 bases are TGCGCCAGCAGCCAAGGTCGTGGGGGCCGGGAGACCCAGTACTTC.

This clone was seen a few times. The same CDR3 can be traced to other DNA sequences in this sample. The V gene is TRBV7-9, the J gene TRBJ2-7, with TRBD1 matching over 9 bases. The V gene end was trimmed by 3 bases and the J gene end by 1 base; junction bases not matched to a gene: 1. The CDR3 is 14 residues long. The V gene's germline CDR1 is SEHNR and CDR2 FQNEAQ (reference sequence). CDR3 in amino acids: CASSLGTGSYEQYF. CDR3 coding DNA: TGTGCCAGCAGCTTGGGGACAGGGTCCTACGAGCAGTACTTC.

The genes are TRBV10-2 and TRBJ1-2, with 7 bases identical to TRBD1. V trimming: 1 base; J trimming: 3 bases; junction bases outside the gene matches: 14. Germline assignment: CDR1 WSHSY and CDR2 SAAADI. The CDR3 consists of 18 residues. The DNA of the CDR3 is TGCGCCAGCAGTGAGTTTATAATTGGCAGGGGGGAAGACTATGGCTACACCTTC. Its protein product is CASSEFIIGRGEDYGYTF.

The V and J genes are TRBV9 and TRBJ1-2, with 8 bases identical to TRBD1. The V segment lost 3 bases and the J segment 3 bases; nucleotides outside the gene matches: 10. Germline V CDR1 and CDR2: SGDLS, YYNGEE. This CDR3 contains 16 residues. CDR3 sequence: CASSGAGTGGDYGYTF. The CDR3, as DNA: TGTGCCAGCAGCGGAGCCGGGACAGGAGGGGACTATGGCTACACCTTC.

The gene calls are TRBV11-1 and TRBJ2-5, with D unclear. The CDR3 extends over 13 amino acids. The germline gives CDR1 SGHAT, CDR2 FQDESV (reference sequence). The V end lost 6 bases, the J end lost 1 base, and 9 bases lay between the germline ends. This CDR3 reads CASRFSSQETQYF. The CDR3 nucleotides are TGTGCCAGCAGGTTCTCCTCCCAAGAGACCCAGTACTTC.

The rearrangement joins TRBV2 to TRBJ1-5; perhaps TRBD1 as D (5 bases). Germline V CDR1 and CDR2: SNHLY, FYNNEI. The V gene lost 6 bases and the J gene lost 4 bases, with 19 bases spanning the gap. CDR3 length equals 16 residues. The CDR3 DNA reads TGTGCCAGCAGCGCTGGGGGGTGGGCCCCGAATCAGCCCCAGCATTTT. It yields the protein CASSAGGWAPNQPQHF.

This clone was found a few times. V and J are TRBV2 and TRBJ2-1; 8 nucleotides match TRBD2. CDR1 and CDR2 (germline): SNHLY, FYNNEI. This CDR3 is 15 amino acids long. Trimming cost V 2 bases and J 7 bases; bases outside gene matches: 7. The CDR3 protein is CASSERTSYRNEQFF. The DNA of the CDR3 is TGTGCCAGCAGTGAAAGGACTAGCTATAGGAATGAGCAGTTCTTC.

This rearrangement joins TRBV18 to TRBJ2-7, with a tentative D call TRBD1 (6 bases). V was trimmed by 2 bases and J by 2 bases, leaving 7 bases between them. This CDR3 comprises 13 residues. CDR1 is KGHSH, CDR2 LQKENI, per germline. The CDR3 DNA sequence: TGTGCCAGCTCACCATACAGGGCCTACGAGCAGTACTTC. Translated, it gives CASSPYRAYEQYF. Based on the CDR3 plus reference TRBV18 and TRBJ2-7, the full variable domain is NAGVMQNPRHLVRRRGQEARLRCSPMKGHSHVYWYRQLPEEGLKFMVYLQKENIIDESGMPKERFSAEFPKEGPSILRIQQVVRGDSAAYFCASSPYRAYEQYFGPGTRLTVT.

This chain connects TRBV5-6 to TRBJ2-7; D might be TRBD1 (6 bases). Trimming took 5 bases from V and 10 from J, leaving 10 bases between them. The length of the CDR3 is 10 residues. Germline lookup yields CDR1 SGHDT and CDR2 YYEEEE. In DNA form, the CDR3 reads TGTGCCAGCAGTGGGACAAGTCAGTACTTC. Protein: CASSGTSQYF.

This clone was recorded a few times. The CDR3 region is CASSRPDRLYEQYF. The CDR3, as DNA: TGTGCCAGCAGCCGCCCGGACAGATTGTACGAGCAGTACTTC. The rearrangement joins TRBV7-9 to TRBJ2-7, with TRBD1 as a possible D gene (6 bases). CDR3 length: 14 residues. V lost 5 bases, J lost 4 bases, and 15 bases lay in between. CDR1 SEHNR and CDR2 FQNEAQ come from the germline V gene (reference sequence).

This clone was found once. The gene calls are TRBV6-5 and TRBJ1-4; no reliable D call. V lost 5 bases, J lost 0 bases, and 10 bases lay in between. The length of the CDR3 is 15 residues. CDR1 MNHEY and CDR2 SVGAGI come from the germline V gene. CDR3 sequence (DNA): TGTGCCAGCAGTCGCCTATCTGCAACTAATGAAAAACTGTTTTTT. Its translation: CASSRLSATNEKLFF.

The chain uses TRBV5-1 and TRBJ2-3, with D possibly matching TRBD1 (5 bases). The V gene's germline CDR1 is SGHRS and CDR2 YFSETQ. The V gene lost 4 bases and the J gene lost 3 bases, with 18 bases spanning the gap. This CDR3 is 16 amino acids long. CDR3 sequence: CASSDDRGRLTDTQYF. CDR3 nucleotides: TGCGCCAGCAGCGACGACAGAGGTAGATTAACAGATACGCAGTATTTT.